A single T cell receptor (beta chain) is shown here with its context. Its cognate antigen has yet to be identified. It has no much larger one-base neighbor in the sample; base qualities were not kept. The sample comes from a study of response to subunit inactivated influenza vaccine listed by TCRdb under 2018. Background on the whole study: Deep quantitative T cell receptor repertoire profiling was used in the study to track responses to a trivalent subunit inactivated influenza vaccine. Study-wide conclusions, independent of this receptor: It was suggested by the authors that each seasonal influenza vaccination may recruit only a limited number of new T cells.

The protocol used for the library was RT-PCR. The sample was run on an Illumina HiSeq 2500. Starting from the raw public reads, TCRdb applied fastp trimming at Q25, assembled clones with MiXCR and retained in-frame beta chains. Entries that share a CDR3 protein sequence are merged under the most common genes and DNA. This sample is represented by 600,000 to 850,000 distinct CDR3 sequences; 13% to 15% of them were singletons. The top ten constitute 7.5% to 8% of the sample. The clonotype originates from a man aged 50 to 59 who received an inactivated influenza vaccine. Donor details come from another sample of the same person, matched by shared clones. Source: PBMCs from blood, taken less than 15 days before vaccination.

The nucleotide sequence reads TGCGCCAGCAGCTGGGGGGGACAGGGAGGGACTGAAGCTTTCTTT. Its product reads: CASSWGGQGGTEAFF. The chain was built from TRBV5-1 and TRBJ1-1; TRBD1 aligns with 9 central bases. The CDR3 has 15 amino acids, counting the end cysteine and phenylalanine. Only the CDR3 region is kept as DNA, spanning 45 bases read in frame from base 1. CDR1 and CDR2, looked up from the germline V gene, are SGHRS and YFSETQ. Compared with germline, V lacks 3 bases and J lacks 5 bases; bases without a gene match: 8. When the CDR3 is completed using the reference TRBV5-1 and TRBJ1-1 genes on either side, the full variable domain is KAGVTQTPRYLIKTRGQQVTLSCSPISGHRSVSWYQQTPGQGLQFLFEYFSETQRNKGNFPGRFSGRQFSNSRSEMNVSTLELGDSALYLCASSWGGQGGTEAFFGQGTRLTVV.